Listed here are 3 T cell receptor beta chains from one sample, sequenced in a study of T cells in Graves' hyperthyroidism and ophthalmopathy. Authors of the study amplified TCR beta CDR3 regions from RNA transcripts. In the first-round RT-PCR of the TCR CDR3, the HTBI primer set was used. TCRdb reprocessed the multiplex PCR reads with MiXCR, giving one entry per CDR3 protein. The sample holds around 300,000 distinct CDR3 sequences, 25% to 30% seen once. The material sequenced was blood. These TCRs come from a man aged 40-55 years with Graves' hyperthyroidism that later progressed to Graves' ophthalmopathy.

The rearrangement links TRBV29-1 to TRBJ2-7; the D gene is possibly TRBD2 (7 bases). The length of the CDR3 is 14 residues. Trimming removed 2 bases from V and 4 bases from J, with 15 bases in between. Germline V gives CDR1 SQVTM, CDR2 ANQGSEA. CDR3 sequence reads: CSVESPGGAYEQYF. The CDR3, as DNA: TGCAGCGTTGAAAGCCCGGGGGGCGCTTACGAGCAGTACTTC.

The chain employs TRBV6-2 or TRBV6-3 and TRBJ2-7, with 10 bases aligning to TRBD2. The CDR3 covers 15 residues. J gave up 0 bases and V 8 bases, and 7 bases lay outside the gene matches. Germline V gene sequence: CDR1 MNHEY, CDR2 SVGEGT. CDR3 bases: TGTGCCAGCCGAAACGGACTAGCGGCCTCCTACGAGCAGTACTTC. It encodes CASRNGLAASYEQYF.

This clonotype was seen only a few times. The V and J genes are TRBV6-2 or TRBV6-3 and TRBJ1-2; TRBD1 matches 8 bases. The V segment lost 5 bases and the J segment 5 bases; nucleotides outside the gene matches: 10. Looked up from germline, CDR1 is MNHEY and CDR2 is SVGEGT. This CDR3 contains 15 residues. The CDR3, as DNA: TGTGCCAGCAGTGGGACAGGCGCCGTTAGTTATGGCTACACCTTC. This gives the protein CASSGTGAVSYGYTF.